Sequencing of this T cell receptor (beta chain) was carried out in a study of post-analysis software for immune sequencing data. Study-wide background: The courses of disease that were included comprised relapsing-remitting, secondary progressive and progressive-relapsing multiple sclerosis.

General observations from the study: Patients had higher frequencies than controls of about five TRBV segments, including TRBV5-6, TRBV5-1 and TRBV20-1. F-measure co-clustering was strong for batch-matched samples. Multiple sclerosis was associated with a significant reduction in normalized Chao1 diversity relative to controls.

Presence of unique molecular identifiers characterized the TCR beta cDNA libraries. With about 0.95 to 11 million T cells as the source, a few hundred thousand cDNA molecules resulted. Via MiXCR, TCRdb re-called the PCR reads, giving one row per CDR3 protein. Among over 250,000 distinct CDR3 sequences listed, just over 35% were seen once. This clonotype was seen more than once but under ten times. Its antigen is not known. V lost 2 bases to trimming and J lost 6 bases, with 11 bases between them. This CDR3 comprises 14 residues. Germline V CDR1 and CDR2: MDHEN, SYDVKM. This sequence originates from a girl aged 5-17 years with multiple sclerosis. Sequenced material: blood. The genes are TRBV28 and TRBJ1-5; unclear D gene. The CDR3 coding sequence is TGTGCCAGCAGTTTACAGGCAGGAGGTCAGCCCCAGCATTTT. Protein sequence: CASSLQAGGQPQHF.